This TCR beta chain was observed in a study of blood T cells in healthy people across ages. A second roughly 6 to 12 cycle PCR used barcoded and J-beta primers. One entry per CDR3 protein, called by TCRdb with MiXCR from the 5' RACE reads. The data show over 550,000 distinct CDR3 sequences, with about 30% seen just once and roughly 14% held by the top ten. CDR1 and CDR2 (germline): MNHEY, SMNVEV (reference sequence). V lost 3 bases, J lost 14 bases, and 13 bases lay in between. The length of the CDR3 is 12 residues. Sequenced material: blood. The receptor was derived from a woman older than 75 in good health. The V gene is TRBV27, the J gene TRBJ1-4; possibly TRBD1 for D (6 bases). CDR3 sequence (DNA): TGTGCCAGCAGTTTTCTGGACAGCCCCCTGTTTTTT. Translating it yields CASSFLDSPLFF.